These 14 T cell receptor beta chains were all obtained from the same sample, sequenced in a study of blood T cell repertoires in COVID-19. Assay: immunoSEQ multiplex PCR; the TCRdb copy retains only in-frame clones and omits some. The sample consists of approximately 200,000 clones, 65% to 90% of them appearing once. The sample was PBMCs or T cells enriched from blood (not recorded which). These receptors originate from a woman in her twenties or thirties who had been exposed to COVID-19.

The V and J genes are TRBV6-5 and TRBJ1-2, with 8 bases fitting TRBD1. J was trimmed by 6 bases and V by 5 bases; bases with no gene match: 11. CDR3 size: 15 residues. Germline CDR1 MNHEY, CDR2 SVGAGI. CDR3 sequence reads: CASSKTLDRANGYTF. The CDR3 DNA reads as TGTGCCAGCAGTAAAACGTTGGACAGGGCCAATGGCTACACCTTC.

The V call is TRBV6-1, the J call TRBJ2-7; the D gene is possibly TRBD1 (7 bases). CDR3 length: 15 amino acids. V shed 2 bases and J shed 7 bases, with 18 bases lying between them. CDR1 and CDR2 (germline): MNHNS, SASEGT. CDR3 sequence (DNA): TGTGCCAGCAGTGAACCAGGGGGTGGGACTCGGGAGCAGTACTTC. It codes for CASSEPGGGTREQYF.

The chain is built from TRBV5-6 and TRBJ2-7; D gene ambiguous. The CDR3 has 13 amino acids. Germline CDR1 is SGHDT and CDR2 is YYEEEE. Trimming cost V 0 bases and J 3 bases, with 7 bases left between them. The CDR3 nucleotides are TGTGCCAGCAGCTTGGATAGAATCTACGAGCAGTACTTC. This sequence encodes CASSLDRIYEQYF.

The CDR3 bases are TGTGCCAGCAGTGAAGCGCGTGAGGGTTTGAGCACAGATACGCAGTATTTT. Translated, it gives CASSEAREGLSTDTQYF. The chain couples TRBV2 to TRBJ2-3, with D possibly being TRBD2 (5 bases). From germline, CDR1 is SNHLY and CDR2 FYNNEI. V lost 0 bases, J lost 0 bases, and 13 bases lay in between. CDR3 length equals 17 residues.

V gene TRBV19 combines with J gene TRBJ2-3; 7 bases fit TRBD2. The CDR3 consists of 16 residues. Per germline, CDR1 LNHDA and CDR2 SQIVND (reference sequence). The V gene end was trimmed by 1 base and the J gene end by 6 bases; junction bases not matched to a gene: 10. The CDR3 region has the DNA TGTGCCAGTAGTATAGGAGTTGGGGGAGGGAAGGATACGCAGTATTTT. The encoded protein is CASSIGVGGGKDTQYF.

The chain couples TRBV2 to TRBJ2-3; TRBD1 aligns across 11 bases. V trimming: 6 bases; J trimming: 6 bases; junction bases outside the gene matches: 2. The CDR3 is made up of 13 amino acids. The germline gives CDR1 SNHLY, CDR2 FYNNEI. CDR3 nucleotide sequence: TGTGCCAGCAGCAGGGACAGGGGGGATACGCAGTATTTT. This sequence encodes CASSRDRGDTQYF. The whole variable domain, filled in from reference TRBV2 and TRBJ2-3, reads EPEVTQTPSHQVTQMGQEVILRCVPISNHLYFYWYRQILGQKVEFLVSFYNNEISEKSEIFDDQFSVERPDGSNFTLKIRSTKLEDSAMYFCASSRDRGDTQYFGPGTRLTVL.

The rearrangement joins TRBV7-3 to TRBJ2-2, with a possible D match to TRBD1 (6 bases). Between the trimmed V and J ends, which lost 0 bases and 2 bases, there was a span of 10 bases. Germline V CDR1 and CDR2: SGHTA, FQGTGA. The CDR3 is 16 amino acids. The CDR3 protein is CASSLTGAGNTGELFF. The CDR3 DNA follows: TGTGCCAGCAGCTTAACGGGGGCAGGCAACACCGGGGAGCTGTTTTTT.

The V and J genes are TRBV2 and TRBJ1-4; 10 bases are a match to TRBD1. CDR3 size: 16 residues. Germline-derived CDR1 and CDR2 are SNHLY and FYNNEI. After removal of 6 bases from V and 10 bases from J, the junction contained 14 bases not matched to a gene. CDR3 in amino acids: CASRSRDRGSSGKLFF. The CDR3 DNA reads as TGTGCCAGCAGATCCAGGGACAGGGGCTCTTCGGGAAAACTGTTTTTT.

This rearrangement joins TRBV5-1 to TRBJ1-1; no clear D gene. Germline CDR1 SGHRS, CDR2 YFSETQ. The CDR3 spans 11 residues. The CDR3 loop is CATSPGTEAFF. CDR3 DNA: TGCGCTACTTCCCCGGGGACTGAAGCTTTCTTT. Full variable domain (outside the CDR3, taken from reference TRBV5-1 and TRBJ1-1): KAGVTQTPRYLIKTRGQQVTLSCSPISGHRSVSWYQQTPGQGLQFLFEYFSETQRNKGNFPGRFSGRQFSNSRSEMNVSTLELGDSALYLCATSPGTEAFFGQGTRLTVV.

The rearrangement uses TRBV7-2 and TRBJ2-5; the D gene is possibly TRBD1 (5 bases). Germline V gene sequence: CDR1 SGHTA, CDR2 FQGNSA. V was shortened by 3 bases and J by 2 bases, with 13 bases between the two germline ends. This CDR3 is 15 amino acids long. The CDR3 reads CASSFQGTGQETQYF. CDR3 coding DNA: TGTGCCAGCAGCTTCCAGGGTACCGGACAAGAGACCCAGTACTTC.

The rearrangement links TRBV5-1 to TRBJ2-1; 10 bases are shared with TRBD2. The CDR3 totals 17 residues. Germline V CDR1 and CDR2: SGHRS, YFSETQ. V shed 4 bases, J shed 7 bases, and the junction held 14 bases outside the gene matches. The CDR3 sequence is CASSRNPAGGIANEQFF. Written as DNA, the CDR3 is TGCGCCAGCAGCCGAAATCCAGCGGGGGGGATCGCAAATGAGCAGTTCTTC.

This chain joins TRBV11-2 and TRBJ1-4, with D possibly being TRBD1 (5 bases). The CDR3 consists of 15 residues. From germline, CDR1 is SGHAT and CDR2 FQNNGV. Trimming took off 3 bases at V and 7 bases at J, with 15 bases between the two ends. DNA for the CDR3: TGTGCCAGCAGCTTGGGAGGCAGGGCCGGTGAAAAACTGTTTTTT. Its translation is CASSLGGRAGEKLFF.

The rearrangement uses TRBV24-1 and TRBJ1-2, with 9 bases matching TRBD1. The CDR3 totals 13 residues. Germline V gene sequence: CDR1 KGHDR, CDR2 SFDVKD. V was clipped by 5 bases and J by 6 bases; unmatched bases: 3. The CDR3 DNA follows: TGTGCCACCAGTGGTGGGACAGGGCATGGCTACACCTTC. Protein: CATSGGTGHGYTF.

V usage is TRBV6-5 and J usage is TRBJ2-3; 10 positions agree with TRBD2. The CDR3 consists of 14 residues. Germline loops: CDR1 MNHEY, CDR2 SVGAGI. V trimming: 6 bases; J trimming: 5 bases; junction bases outside the gene matches: 5. CDR3 in DNA: TGTGCCAGCAGCCGGACTAGCGGCGGAGATACGCAGTATTTT. Translating it yields CASSRTSGGDTQYF.